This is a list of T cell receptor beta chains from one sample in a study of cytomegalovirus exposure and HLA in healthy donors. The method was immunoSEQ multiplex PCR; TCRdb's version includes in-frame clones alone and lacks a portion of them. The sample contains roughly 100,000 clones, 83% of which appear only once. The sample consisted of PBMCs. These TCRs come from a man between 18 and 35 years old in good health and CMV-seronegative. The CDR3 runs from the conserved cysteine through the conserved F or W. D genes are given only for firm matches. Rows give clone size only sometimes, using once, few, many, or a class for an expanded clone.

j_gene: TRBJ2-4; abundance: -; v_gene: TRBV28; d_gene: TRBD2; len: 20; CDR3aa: CASSYPGTSGGRGAKNIQYF; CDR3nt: TGTGCCAGCAGTTACCCCGGGACTAGCGGAGGGCGGGGGGCCAAAAACATTCAGTACTTC
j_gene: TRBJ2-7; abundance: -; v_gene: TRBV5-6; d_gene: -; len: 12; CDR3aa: CASSLVAGEQYF; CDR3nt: TGTGCCAGCAGCTTGGTCGCGGGCGAGCAGTACTTC
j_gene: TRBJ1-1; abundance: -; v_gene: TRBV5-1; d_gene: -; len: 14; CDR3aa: CASSVSLLATEAFF; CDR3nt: TGCGCCAGCAGCGTCTCACTCTTAGCCACTGAAGCTTTCTTT
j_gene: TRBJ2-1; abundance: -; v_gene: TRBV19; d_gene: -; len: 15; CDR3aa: CASSPIEGVRDEQFF; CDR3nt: TGTGCCAGTAGCCCAATAGAGGGAGTTCGAGATGAGCAGTTCTTC
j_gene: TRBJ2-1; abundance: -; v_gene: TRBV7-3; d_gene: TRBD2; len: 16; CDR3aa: CASSLAGTSPYNEQFF; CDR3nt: TGTGCCAGCAGCTTAGCCGGGACTAGTCCCTACAATGAGCAGTTCTTC
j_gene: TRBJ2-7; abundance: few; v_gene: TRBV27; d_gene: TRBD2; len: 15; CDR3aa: CASRGTSGSIYEQYF; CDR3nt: TGTGCCAGCAGGGGGACTAGCGGGAGTATTTACGAGCAGTACTTC
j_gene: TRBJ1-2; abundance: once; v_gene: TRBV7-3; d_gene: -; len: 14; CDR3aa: CASSFGPTNYGYTF; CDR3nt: TGTGCCAGCAGCTTTGGGCCCACTAACTATGGCTACACCTTC
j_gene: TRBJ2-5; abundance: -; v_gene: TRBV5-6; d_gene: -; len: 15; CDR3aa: CASSLQGSLLETQYF; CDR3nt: TGTGCCAGCAGCTTGCAGGGGTCACTCCTAGAGACCCAGTACTTC
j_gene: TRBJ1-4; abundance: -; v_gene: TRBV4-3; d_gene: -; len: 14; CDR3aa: CASSRGGNREKLFF; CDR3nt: TGCGCCAGCAGCCGGGGGGGGAACAGGGAAAAACTGTTTTTT
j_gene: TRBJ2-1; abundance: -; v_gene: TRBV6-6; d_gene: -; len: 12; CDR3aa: CASSPPFNEQFF; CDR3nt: TGTGCCAGCAGTCCCCCTTTCAATGAGCAGTTCTTC
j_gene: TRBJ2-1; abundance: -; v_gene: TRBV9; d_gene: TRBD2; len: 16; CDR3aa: CASNTQREPPYNEQFF; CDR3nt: TGTGCCAGCAATACCCAGCGGGAGCCCCCCTACAATGAGCAGTTCTTC
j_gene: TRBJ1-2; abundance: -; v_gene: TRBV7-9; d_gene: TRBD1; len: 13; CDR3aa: CASSLDTGVGYTF; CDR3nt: TGTGCCAGCAGCTTAGATACAGGGGTTGGCTACACCTTC